This record concerns one TCR beta chain sequence. The sample is drawn from a study of OX40 agonist ivuxolimab in advanced cancers. The germline gives CDR1 SGHVS, CDR2 FNYEAQ. The CDR3 contains 17 residues. J lost 3 bases, V lost 3 bases, and 10 bases had no gene match. Autoimmune disease history or systemic immunosuppression barred patients. TCRdb's copy holds only in-frame clones and misses some; the assay was immunoSEQ multiplex PCR. In the table there are 65,000 to 75,000 clones, more than 75% of which are singletons. The source is an adult with an advanced solid tumor such as melanoma, head and neck, liver or kidney cancer. The chain recombines TRBV7-6 with TRBJ1-4, with TRBD1 matching over 7 bases. The material was CD4+ or CD8+ T cells sorted from blood, obtained in a trial of the OX40 agonist ivuxolimab. The CDR3 loop is CASSFSPPGQSNEKLFF. The CDR3 DNA is TGTGCCAGCAGCTTCTCCCCTCCGGGACAGTCTAATGAAAAACTGTTTTTT.